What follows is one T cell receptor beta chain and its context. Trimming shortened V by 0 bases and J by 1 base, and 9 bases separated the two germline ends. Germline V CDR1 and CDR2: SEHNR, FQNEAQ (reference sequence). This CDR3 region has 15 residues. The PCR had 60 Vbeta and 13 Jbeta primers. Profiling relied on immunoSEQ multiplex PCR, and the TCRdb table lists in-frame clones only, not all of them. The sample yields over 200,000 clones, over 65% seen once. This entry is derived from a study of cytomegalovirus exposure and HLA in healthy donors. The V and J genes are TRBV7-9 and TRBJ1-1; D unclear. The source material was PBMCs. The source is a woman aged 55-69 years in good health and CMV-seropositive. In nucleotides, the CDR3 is TGTGCCAGCAGCTTAGCGGGGAGCTGGAACACTGAAGCTTTCTTT. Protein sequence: CASSLAGSWNTEAFF.